One and the same sample provided the 22 T cell receptor beta chains below, sequenced in a study of T cell responses to AZD1222 COVID-19 vaccine. Clones were sequenced by immunoSEQ multiplex PCR, and TCRdb holds only the in-frame ones, with some missing. This sample has some 190,000 clones, with about 91% found just once. Sequencing used peripheral blood, obtained on day 0 of AZD1222 vaccination. The receptors originated from an adult in good health.

The genes are TRBV6-1 and TRBJ1-6; D gene uncertain. This CDR3 spans 16 amino acids. Germline-derived CDR1 and CDR2 are MNHNS and SASEGT. V lost 4 bases and J 0 bases, leaving 10 bases between the germline ends. CDR3 DNA: TGTGCCAGCAGTGGTCAGATGGACTCCTATAATTCACCCCTCCACTTT. Translation: CASSGQMDSYNSPLHF.

The genes are TRBV27 and TRBJ2-3; D gene unclear. V was trimmed by 0 bases and J by 0 bases, leaving 10 bases between them. The CDR3 is 16 amino acids. Per the germline V gene, CDR1 is MNHEY and CDR2 is SMNVEV (reference sequence). The chain's CDR3 is CASSLSRTYSTDTQYF. The CDR3 DNA is TGTGCCAGCAGTTTATCTAGGACCTATAGCACAGATACGCAGTATTTT.

This clone was seen a single time. V and J are TRBV2 and TRBJ1-5; a weak D match, TRBD1 (5 bases). CDR1 and CDR2 from the germline V gene are SNHLY and FYNNEI. Trimming removed 8 bases from V and 0 bases from J, with 14 bases in between. The CDR3 loop spans 15 amino acids. CDR3 sequence reads: CASRGVRGSNQPQHF. CDR3 bases: TGTGCCAGCCGAGGGGTGAGGGGTAGCAATCAGCCCCAGCATTTT.

The V gene is TRBV15, the J gene TRBJ2-1; 8 bases fit TRBD1. V was clipped by 6 bases and J by 6 bases; unmatched bases: 10. CDR3 length: 15 amino acids. Germline CDR1 reads LNHNV; CDR2 reads YYDKDF (reference sequence). The CDR3 protein is CATRGVDRDINEQFF. CDR3 nucleotides: TGTGCCACCAGAGGAGTGGACAGGGATATCAATGAGCAGTTCTTC.

The rearrangement links TRBV18 to TRBJ1-4; maybe TRBD1 (6 bases). V was clipped by 5 bases and J by 0 bases, with 13 bases between them. The V gene's germline CDR1 is KGHSH and CDR2 LQKENI. CDR3 length equals 16 residues. The CDR3 sequence: CASSIWTAATNEKLFF. In nucleotides, the CDR3 is TGTGCCAGCTCAATTTGGACAGCAGCAACTAATGAAAAACTGTTTTTT.

The chain carries TRBV18 and TRBJ1-2; 8 positions agree with TRBD1. With V trimmed by 0 bases and J by 8 bases, 8 bases remained unmatched. This CDR3 is built from 15 residues. The V gene's germline CDR1 is KGHSH and CDR2 LQKENI. CDR3 protein: CASSPPDRGSWGYTF. The CDR3 DNA sequence: TGTGCCAGCTCACCACCAGACAGGGGATCGTGGGGCTACACCTTC.

V is TRBV27 and J is TRBJ2-7; D might be TRBD2 (6 bases). CDR1 MNHEY and CDR2 SMNVEV come from the germline V gene (reference sequence). CDR3 length: 17 residues. With 2 bases removed from V and 3 bases from J, the gap between germline ends came to 20 bases. The CDR3 DNA sequence: TGTGCCAGCAGTTTAAGTTGGAGGGCGCGAGGGCTCTACGAGCAGTACTTC. Protein product: CASSLSWRARGLYEQYF.

This sequence joins TRBV2 and TRBJ2-3; 8 bases match TRBD1. The V gene end was trimmed by 8 bases and the J gene end by 0 bases; junction bases not matched to a gene: 7. CDR1 is SNHLY and CDR2 is FYNNEI in the germline V gene. CDR3 size: 15 residues. The CDR3 reads CASRGDRRSTDTQYF. CDR3 DNA: TGTGCCAGCCGTGGGGACAGGAGGAGCACAGATACGCAGTATTTT.

CDR3 region: CASSFRGKAFF. The CDR3 DNA sequence: TGTGCCAGCAGTTTCAGGGGGAAAGCTTTCTTT. The genes are TRBV12-3 or TRBV12-4 and TRBJ1-1; 7 bases are a match to TRBD1. V gave up 3 bases and J gave up 9 bases; unmatched junction bases: 1. The CDR3 loop spans 11 amino acids.

This chain links TRBV3-1 (or the pseudogene TRBV3-2) with TRBJ1-2; 7 bases map to TRBD1. With V trimmed by 4 bases and J by 3 bases, 8 bases remained unmatched. The CDR3 covers 15 residues. The germline CDR1 and CDR2 sequences are LGHDT and YNNKEL (reference sequence). The CDR3 is CASSRTGVRDYGYTF. As DNA, the CDR3 is TGTGCCAGCAGCCGTACAGGGGTTCGGGACTATGGCTACACCTTC.

The gene calls are TRBV19 and TRBJ1-4; unclear D gene. The CDR3 consists of 16 residues. Germline lookup yields CDR1 LNHDA and CDR2 SQIVND (reference sequence). Trimming shortened V by 7 bases and J by 4 bases, and 19 bases separated the two germline ends. The CDR3 coding sequence is TGTGCCAGTACCAAATTATGGGAGGGCCGTAATGAAAAACTGTTTTTT. This translates into CASTKLWEGRNEKLFF.

The gene calls are TRBV10-3 and TRBJ1-2; no clear D. This CDR3 region has 14 residues. Trimming took off 4 bases at V and 3 bases at J, with 12 bases between the two ends. The germline gives CDR1 ENHRY, CDR2 SYGVKD. DNA for the CDR3: TGTGCCATCAGTGGATTAACAGAGGACTATGGCTACACCTTC. Translated: CAISGLTEDYGYTF.

V is TRBV7-2 and J is TRBJ2-3; maybe TRBD2 (5 bases). The germline V gene has CDR1 SGHTA and CDR2 FQGNSA. The CDR3 has 12 amino acids. Deletions cut 3 bases from V and 10 bases from J, with 11 bases between. CDR3 region: CASSFEGGPQYF. CDR3 bases: TGTGCCAGCAGCTTCGAGGGTGGCCCGCAGTATTTT.

CDR3 amino acids: CASSPGQAEKLFF. CDR3 DNA sequence: TGTGCCAGCAGTCCCGGACAGGCGGAAAAACTGTTTTTT. This sequence joins TRBV12-3 or TRBV12-4 and TRBJ1-4; 7 positions match TRBD1. V shed 5 bases, J shed 8 bases, and the junction held 5 bases outside the gene matches. There are 13 residues in the CDR3.

The table lists this clone with a few counts. This chain uses TRBV9 with TRBJ1-1; TRBD1 matches 8 bases. V lost 0 bases, J lost 3 bases, and 7 bases stayed unmatched. Germline V lookup: CDR1 SGDLS, CDR2 YYNGEE. CDR3 length equals 16 residues. CDR3 protein: CASSVAGDRGYTEAFF. The DNA of the CDR3 is TGTGCCAGCAGCGTAGCCGGAGACAGGGGTTACACTGAAGCTTTCTTT.

The V and J genes are TRBV18 and TRBJ2-1; D ambiguous. V was clipped by 10 bases and J by 9 bases, with 16 bases between them. The CDR3 has 12 amino acids. The germline CDR1 and CDR2 sequences are KGHSH and LQKENI. The CDR3 DNA follows: TGTGCCACCAAACCGCTAGAACGTGAGCAGTTCTTC. Translation gives CATKPLEREQFF.

In nucleotides, the CDR3 is TGTGCCAGCAGCCGCGGGGACAGGGACTACGACGAGCAGTACTTC. It codes for CASSRGDRDYDEQYF. V gene TRBV7-9 combines with J gene TRBJ2-7, with 9 bases matching TRBD1. Germline V gene lookup returns CDR1 SEHNR and CDR2 FQNEAQ (reference sequence). Trimming cost V 5 bases and J 5 bases; bases outside gene matches: 10. CDR3 length: 15 residues.

The chain links TRBV12-3 or TRBV12-4 to TRBJ1-2; D remains ambiguous. This CDR3 is built from 13 residues. The V gene lost 3 bases and the J gene lost 5 bases, with 10 bases spanning the gap. DNA of the CDR3: TGTGCCAGCAGTTTGTACGACACATATGGCTACACCTTC. Protein: CASSLYDTYGYTF.

V gene TRBV5-4 combines with J gene TRBJ2-1, with TRBD2 matching 7 bases. The junction had 7 bases not matched to a gene; V was cut back by 4 bases and J by 3 bases. The length of the CDR3 is 15 residues. Germline V gives CDR1 SGHNT, CDR2 YYREEE (reference sequence). CDR3 sequence reads: CASSTPGGGYNEQFF. CDR3 DNA sequence: TGTGCCAGCAGCACGCCGGGGGGTGGCTACAATGAGCAGTTCTTC.

Details on this clone: Other DNA sequences within the sample encode an identical CDR3. The chain carries TRBV12-3 or TRBV12-4 and TRBJ2-7, with D uncertain. V lost 6 bases and J lost 3, with 6 bases in between. The CDR3 is 11 residues long. The CDR3 coding sequence is TGTGCCAGCAGCCGAGGCTACGAGCAGTACTTC. It is translated as CASSRGYEQYF.

J is TRBJ1-5 and V is TRBV7-8; D not resolved. The CDR3 totals 15 residues. V was trimmed by 1 base and J by 0 bases, leaving 7 bases between them. The germline gives CDR1 SGHVS, CDR2 FQNEAQ. CDR3 sequence reads: CASSLVAYSNQPQHF. The DNA of the CDR3 is TGTGCCAGCAGCTTAGTGGCGTATAGCAATCAGCCCCAGCATTTT. The full variable domain, completed using reference TRBV7-8 and TRBJ1-5, is GAGVSQSPRYKVAKRGQDVALRCDPISGHVSLFWYQQALGQGPEFLTYFQNEAQLDKSGLPSDRFFAERPEGSVSTLKIQRTQQEDSAVYLCASSLVAYSNQPQHFGDGTRLSIL.

CDR3 nucleotide sequence: TGTGCTAGTGGTCTGACAGGGGAAGGGTCACCCCTCCACTTT. It specifies CASGLTGEGSPLHF. V usage is TRBV12-5 and J usage is TRBJ1-6; TRBD1 aligns across 8 bases. Germline trimming cut 5 bases from V and 10 bases from J; bases unmatched to any gene: 7. Germline-derived CDR1 and CDR2 are LGHNT and FRNRAP. The CDR3 has 14 amino acids.